The TCR beta chain described here comes from a study of blood T cell repertoires in COVID-19. Study background: Specimens from acute and convalescent COVID-19 originated in the United States, Italy and Spain. Sample material is recorded as cDNA or gDNA derived from T cells, B-cell-depleted T cells, or PBMCs.

V was clipped by 3 bases and J by 7 bases, with 15 bases between them. In germline, CDR1 is WNHNN, CDR2 SYGVQD (reference sequence). The CDR3 is 14 amino acids. Per the study methods: Estimates of nucleated cell counts were drawn from the amplification of reference gene primers. The protocol was immunoSEQ multiplex PCR, while the TCRdb copy is restricted to in-frame clones and leaves out a portion. The DNA gave D and trimming, while V, J and clone size come from that table. The profile covers about 180,000 clones, with approximately 84% appearing a single time and 12% to 15% taken by the ten largest.

What was sequenced was peripheral blood. The chain is built from TRBV10-1 and TRBJ1-1; D gene unclear. This TCR came from a young man with active or convalescent COVID-19. The CDR3 reads CASSDPPGEFEAFF. The CDR3 nucleotides read TGCGCCAGCAGTGACCCCCCCGGGGAGTTTGAAGCTTTCTTT.